This T cell receptor (beta chain) originates from a study of metastatic and nonmetastatic thyroid tumors. Study results and caveats: It was reported that TCR beta diversity was significantly higher in malignant thyroid tumors than benign nodules, in blood and tumor.

Each patient came to thyroid surgery without any prior treatment (of any kind). TCRdb re-called clones from the PCR reads using MiXCR. Among 9,500 to 15,000 clones listed, about 33% were seen once. On this clone itself: The antigen remains undetermined.

The length of the CDR3 is 14 residues. Trimming removed 1 base at V and 5 bases at J, with 11 bases between. Looked up from germline, CDR1 is LNHNV and CDR2 is YYDKDF (reference sequence). Specimen: tumor tissue. The source of this sequence is a female donor with papillary thyroid cancer or a benign thyroid nodule (not recorded which). Some clones in this sample may be carry-over from other donors' samples. The chain carries TRBV15 and TRBJ2-5; TRBD2 is a possible D gene (5 bases). The CDR3 spells CATSRASGIETQYF. The CDR3 DNA follows: TGTGCCACCAGCAGAGCAAGCGGAATCGAGACCCAGTACTTC.